This T cell receptor (beta chain) is from a study of blood T cell repertoires in COVID-19. CDR1 LNHDA and CDR2 SQIVND come from the germline V gene (reference sequence). Trimming cost V 5 bases and J 7 bases; bases outside gene matches: 3. The CDR3 extends over 13 amino acids. Assay: immunoSEQ multiplex PCR; the TCRdb copy retains only in-frame clones and omits some. The profile covers around 50,000 clones, with 86% appearing a single time and over 12% taken by the ten largest. The source of this sequence is a human donor in a cohort sampled during active COVID-19. V gene TRBV19 combines with J gene TRBJ2-2; 8 bases fit TRBD1. Material: peripheral blood. As DNA, the CDR3 is TGTGCCAGTAGTGACGACAGGGGCGGGGAGCTGTTTTTT. This translates into CASSDDRGGELFF.